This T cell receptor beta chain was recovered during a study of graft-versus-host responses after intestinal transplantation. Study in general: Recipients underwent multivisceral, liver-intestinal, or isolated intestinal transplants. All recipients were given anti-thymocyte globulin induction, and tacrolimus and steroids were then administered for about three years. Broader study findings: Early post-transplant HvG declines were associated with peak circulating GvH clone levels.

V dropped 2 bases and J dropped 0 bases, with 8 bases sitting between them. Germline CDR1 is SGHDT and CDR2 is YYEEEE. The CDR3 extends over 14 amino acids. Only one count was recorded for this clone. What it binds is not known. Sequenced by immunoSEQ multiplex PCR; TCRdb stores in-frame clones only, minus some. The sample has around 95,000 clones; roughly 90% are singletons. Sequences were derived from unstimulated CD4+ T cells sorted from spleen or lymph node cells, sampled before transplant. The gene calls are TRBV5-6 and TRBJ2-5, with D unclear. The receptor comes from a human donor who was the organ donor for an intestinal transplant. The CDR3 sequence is CASSFTAYQETQYF. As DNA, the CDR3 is TGTGCCAGCAGCTTTACAGCGTACCAAGAGACCCAGTACTTC. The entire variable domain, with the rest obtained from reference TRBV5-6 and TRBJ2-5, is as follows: DAGVTQSPTHLIKTRGQQVTLRCSPKSGHDTVSWYQQALGQGPQFIFQYYEEEERQRGNFPDRFSGHQFPNYSSELNVNALLLGDSALYLCASSFTAYQETQYFGPGTRLLVL.